Presented here are 25 T cell receptor beta chains from one specimen sequenced in a study of cytomegalovirus exposure and HLA in healthy donors. Primers for the PCR totalled 60 Vbeta and 13 Jbeta. Produced via immunoSEQ multiplex PCR; TCRdb's table is partial and in-frame only. There are around 170,000 clones in the sample; over 70% occur only once, and around 5.7% lies in the top ten. The sequencing input was PBMCs. The receptors come from a man in his forties or fifties in good health and CMV-seronegative.

The chain carries TRBV9 and TRBJ1-3; D not certain. Germline CDR1 is SGDLS and CDR2 is YYNGEE. The CDR3 consists of 14 residues. V was trimmed by 3 bases and J by 4 bases, leaving 11 bases between them. CDR3 residues: CASSAPSSGNTIYF. CDR3 in DNA: TGTGCCAGCAGCGCCCCCTCGTCCGGAAACACCATATATTTT.

The rearrangement uses TRBV19 and TRBJ2-1; TRBD2 might be the D (6 bases). V was shortened by 0 bases and J by 8 bases, with 8 bases between the two germline ends. The V gene's germline CDR1 is LNHDA and CDR2 SQIVND (reference sequence). This CDR3 has 13 amino acids. The CDR3 protein is CASSIDGGDEQFF. In DNA form, the CDR3 reads TGTGCCAGTAGTATAGACGGGGGAGATGAGCAGTTCTTC.

CDR3 in DNA: TGTGCCATAGGGGGGCGGGGGGAAGGCTCCTACGAGCAGTACTTC. Residues: CAIGGRGEGSYEQYF. The chain employs TRBV10-3 and TRBJ2-5; 8 bases map to TRBD2. Gene TRBJ2-7 matches the end of the DNA better, so the J call may be wrong. Germline values: CDR1 ENHRY, CDR2 SYGVKD. The CDR3 runs 15 residues.

Only one count was recorded for this clone. V is TRBV11-2 and J is TRBJ2-5, with 16 bases matching TRBD2. J lost 6 bases, V lost 4 bases, and 8 bases had no gene match. Germline assignment: CDR1 SGHAT and CDR2 FQNNGV. There are 17 residues in the CDR3. The CDR3: CASSSTGLAGGPQTQYF. The CDR3 DNA reads TGTGCCAGCAGCTCCACGGGACTAGCGGGAGGGCCGCAGACCCAGTACTTC. Full variable domain (missing parts from reference TRBV11-2 and TRBJ2-5): EAGVAQSPRYKIIEKRQSVAFWCNPISGHATLYWYQQILGQGPKLLIQFQNNGVVDDSQLPKDRFSAERLKGVDSTLKIQPAKLEDSAVYLCASSSTGLAGGPQTQYFGPGTRLLVL.

This chain uses TRBV4-3 with TRBJ2-3; no clear D. V was cut by 0 bases and J by 2 bases, with 15 bases left in between. CDR3 length: 17 residues. The germline gives CDR1 LGHNA, CDR2 YSLEER. CDR3 protein: CASSQDSISVATDTQYF. Here the CDR3 DNA reads TGCGCCAGCAGCCAAGATAGTATCAGCGTCGCCACAGATACGCAGTATTTT.

This clone has more than one count but fewer than ten. The chain carries TRBV6-5 and TRBJ2-5; TRBD1 agrees at 7 bases. Germline CDR1 is MNHEY and CDR2 is SVGAGI. V shed 5 bases, J shed 4 bases, and the junction held 10 bases outside the gene matches. The length of the CDR3 is 15 residues. Here the CDR3 reads CASSKTGSRGETQYF. The CDR3 DNA follows: TGTGCCAGCAGTAAGACAGGGTCGAGGGGAGAGACCCAGTACTTC.

This chain links TRBV7-9 with TRBJ1-1; 9 positions agree with TRBD1. The ends lost 4 bases at V and 2 bases at J; junction bases unmatched: 8. CDR1 and CDR2 (germline): SEHNR, FQNEAQ (reference sequence). This CDR3 comprises 16 residues. CDR3 bases: TGTGCCAGCAGCTCTGTCGGGACAGGGATTAACACTGAAGCTTTCTTT. Translation gives CASSSVGTGINTEAFF.

As DNA, the CDR3 is TGTGCCAGCAGCGTAGCGGCAGGGGGAACAGATACGCAGTATTTT. Translation: CASSVAAGGTDTQYF. This chain connects TRBV9 to TRBJ2-3, with 7 bases identical to TRBD1. Germline loops: CDR1 SGDLS, CDR2 YYNGEE. With 0 bases clipped from V and 3 bases from J, the junction kept 4 bases outside the gene matches. The CDR3 covers 15 residues.

V is TRBV7-8 and J is TRBJ1-1, with TRBD1 identical over 7 bases. The germline V gene encodes CDR1 SGHVS and CDR2 FQNEAQ. V shed 5 bases, J shed 5 bases, and the junction held 8 bases outside the gene matches. The CDR3 runs to 14 residues. The CDR3, as DNA: TGTGCCAGCAGCCTCCGGGACAGAGGGACTGAAGCTTTCTTT. Translated, it gives CASSLRDRGTEAFF.

The chain is built from TRBV2 and TRBJ2-3; 7 nucleotides match TRBD2. The CDR3 has 14 residues. The germline V gene has CDR1 SNHLY and CDR2 FYNNEI. J lost 6 bases, V lost 6 bases, and 9 bases had no gene match. The CDR3 sequence is CASRSMGGVDTQYF. In nucleotides, the CDR3 is TGTGCCAGCAGGTCAATGGGGGGGGTCGATACGCAGTATTTT.

The chain is built from TRBV5-1 and TRBJ1-2, with 9 positions matching TRBD1. The CDR3 is 15 residues long. CDR1 SGHRS and CDR2 YFSETQ come from the germline V gene. V was pared by 3 bases and J by 2 bases, with 5 bases of the junction left unmatched. The CDR3 loop reads CASSSTGGSNYGYTF. The CDR3 bases are TGCGCCAGCAGCTCTACAGGGGGCTCGAACTATGGCTACACCTTC.

The chain links TRBV5-1 to TRBJ1-1; no definite D call. Germline values: CDR1 SGHRS, CDR2 YFSETQ. The V end was cut by 0 bases, the J end by 4 bases, with 7 bases between. The CDR3 has 13 amino acids. CDR3: CASSLVAGTEAFF. CDR3 nucleotides: TGCGCCAGCAGCTTGGTGGCGGGCACTGAAGCTTTCTTT.

J is TRBJ2-5 and V is TRBV25-1; a possible D gene is TRBD2 (7 bases). The J call may be mistaken, given a closer DNA end match to TRBJ2-7. Germline-derived CDR1 and CDR2 are MGHDK and SYGVNS. CDR3 length equals 15 residues. The CDR3 reads CASSELWGGAAEQYF. The CDR3 DNA reads TGTGCCAGCAGTGAACTATGGGGGGGGGCAGCCGAGCAGTACTTC.

V gene TRBV10-3 combines with J gene TRBJ2-2; possible D gene TRBD1, 5 bases. V lost 2 bases, J lost 5 bases, and 15 bases lay in between. The CDR3 runs to 16 residues. The germline CDR1 and CDR2 sequences are ENHRY and SYGVKD. The CDR3 here is CAISEGMVRATGELFF. The DNA of the CDR3 is TGTGCCATCAGTGAGGGGATGGTCAGGGCAACCGGGGAGCTGTTTTTT.

This clone was seen only once. The chain recombines TRBV10-2 with TRBJ2-1; the match to TRBD1 covers 7 bases. The germline V gene has CDR1 WSHSY and CDR2 SAAADI. The CDR3 totals 15 residues. Trimming took 6 bases from V and 3 from J; bases not matched to a gene: 8. The CDR3 region has the DNA TGCGCCAGCAGAGAGCCGGGACAGAACTACAATGAGCAGTTCTTC. The encoded protein is CASREPGQNYNEQFF.

V usage is TRBV19 and J usage is TRBJ2-7; a weak D match, TRBD2 (6 bases). The CDR3 is 14 amino acids. The germline gives CDR1 LNHDA, CDR2 SQIVND (reference sequence). Trimming pared 5 bases from V and 4 bases from J, leaving 15 bases between. Here the CDR3 reads CASSGGIRHYEQYF. The CDR3, as DNA: TGTGCCAGTAGTGGCGGGATCCGCCATTACGAGCAGTACTTC.

The J gene is TRBJ2-7, the V gene TRBV6-6, with 8 bases lining up with TRBD2. CDR1 is MNHNY, CDR2 SVGAGI, per germline (reference sequence). This CDR3 is built from 15 residues. V lost 0 bases, J lost 6 bases, and 7 bases stayed unmatched. The CDR3 DNA sequence: TGTGCCAGCAGTTACTCCACGGGGGGGCCCGGCGAGCAGTACTTC. Residues: CASSYSTGGPGEQYF.

The CDR3 DNA sequence: TGTGCCAGCAGCCCCGGGACTAGCGGGACTTTTACCTTCTTTGATACGCAGTATTTT. It codes for CASSPGTSGTFTFFDTQYF. The chain employs TRBV7-6 and TRBJ2-3, with 13 positions matching TRBD2. V was pared by 5 bases and J by 6 bases, with 17 bases of the junction left unmatched. Looked up from germline, CDR1 is SGHVS and CDR2 is FNYEAQ. This CDR3 has 19 amino acids.

The chain recombines TRBV11-2 with TRBJ2-1; weak D call: TRBD1 (6 bases). The germline V gene encodes CDR1 SGHAT and CDR2 FQNNGV. The CDR3 loop spans 16 amino acids. V lost 0 bases to trimming and J lost 4 bases, with 13 bases between them. The CDR3 protein is CASSLEGRGFYNEQFF. As DNA, the CDR3 is TGTGCCAGCAGCTTAGAGGGCAGGGGTTTTTACAATGAGCAGTTCTTC.

V and J are TRBV18 and TRBJ1-3; D may be TRBD1 (6 bases). V was pared by 3 bases and J by 2 bases, with 11 bases between. There are 15 residues in the CDR3. Germline V gene sequence: CDR1 KGHSH, CDR2 LQKENI. The CDR3 DNA follows: TGTGCCAGCTCACCTTCCGCAGGGGCTGGAAACACCATATATTTT. Its translation: CASSPSAGAGNTIYF. Together with reference TRBV18 and TRBJ1-3, the CDR3 gives the full variable domain: NAGVMQNPRHLVRRRGQEARLRCSPMKGHSHVYWYRQLPEEGLKFMVYLQKENIIDESGMPKERFSAEFPKEGPSILRIQQVVRGDSAAYFCASSPSAGAGNTIYFGEGSWLTVV.

The CDR3 nucleotides are TGCGCCAGCAGGGAAGAGGGCGGAAACCAAGAGACCCAGTACTTC. Translating gives CASREEGGNQETQYF. The chain uses TRBV10-2 and TRBJ2-5; perhaps TRBD2 as D (5 bases). Germline V gene data show CDR1 as WSHSY and CDR2 as SAAADI. The CDR3 spans 15 residues. V shed 6 bases and J shed 0 bases, with 14 bases lying between them.

The V call is TRBV5-1, the J call TRBJ2-7; D is unclear. Trimming removed 0 bases at V and 7 bases at J, with 14 bases between. The CDR3 has 14 amino acids. Germline lookup yields CDR1 SGHRS and CDR2 YFSETQ. CDR3 DNA: TGCGCCAGCAGCTTGGCTGGCGGAGCTCAGGAGCAGTACTTC. It encodes CASSLAGGAQEQYF.

The chain's CDR3 is CASSRSGTAKNTEAFF. The CDR3 coding sequence is TGCGCCAGCAGCCGAAGTGGAACAGCTAAGAACACTGAAGCTTTCTTT. The V call is TRBV4-3, the J call TRBJ1-1; D not resolved. Trimming removed 4 bases from V and 1 base from J, with 16 bases in between. This CDR3 contains 16 residues. CDR1 and CDR2 from the germline V gene are LGHNA and YSLEER.

The chain combines TRBV5-4 with TRBJ1-2; 11 bases match TRBD1. The CDR3 sequence is 14 residues long. Germline V lookup: CDR1 SGHNT, CDR2 YYREEE (reference sequence). V shed 0 bases, J shed 10 bases, and the junction held 5 bases outside the gene matches. CDR3 DNA sequence: TGTGCCAGCAGCTTGGCTGGGACAGGGGGGCCCTACACCTTC. It encodes CASSLAGTGGPYTF. The whole variable domain, remainder taken from reference TRBV5-4 and TRBJ1-2, is ETGVTQSPTHLIKTRGQQVTLRCSSQSGHNTVSWYQQALGQGPQFIFQYYREEENGRGNFPPRFSGLQFPNYSSELNVNALELDDSALYLCASSLAGTGGPYTFGSGTRLTVV.

The rearrangement links TRBV5-1 to TRBJ2-2, with D tentatively TRBD1 (5 bases). The CDR3 length is 16 residues. Per the germline V gene, CDR1 is SGHRS and CDR2 is YFSETQ. The ends were cut back, 0 bases at V and 0 bases at J, with 9 bases in the middle. The CDR3 nucleotides are TGCGCCAGCAGCTTGGGTGCCAGGGCGAACACCGGGGAGCTGTTTTTT. This codes for CASSLGARANTGELFF.